Given below is one TCR beta chain in context. Antigen unknown. This sample was included in a study of T cell repertoires in cytomegalovirus infection. Study as a whole: Alongside well-studied HLA-B-restricted CMV epitopes, recently identified HLA-C-restricted CMV epitopes were also used. Through public TCR beta signatures, both CMV infection and matching HLA type were indicated. General study findings and limits: Carriage of CMV together with the relevant HLA was identifiable through cumulative public TCR beta family frequency. Clonotype analysis showed dominance of the ex vivo response by HLA-C-restricted CMV-specific TCR beta clonotypes.

V dropped 2 bases and J dropped 3 bases, with 12 bases sitting between them. The CDR3 spans 15 residues. TCRdb analysed the reads with MiXCR anew, one entry per CDR3 protein. Among approximately 910,000 distinct CDR3 sequences listed, around 32% were seen once. The TCR comes from a human donor in good health (CMV status not recorded). Some clones in this sample may be carry-over from other donors' samples. The V and J genes are TRBV12-3 or TRBV12-4 and TRBJ2-3, with a tentative D call TRBD2 (6 bases). The sample consisted of cultured CD8+ T cells from PBMCs, taken from culture after CMV antigen stimulation. The CDR3 loop reads CASSLIAEGTDTQYF. DNA for the CDR3: TGTGCCAGCAGTTTAATAGCGGAAGGTACAGATACGCAGTATTTT.